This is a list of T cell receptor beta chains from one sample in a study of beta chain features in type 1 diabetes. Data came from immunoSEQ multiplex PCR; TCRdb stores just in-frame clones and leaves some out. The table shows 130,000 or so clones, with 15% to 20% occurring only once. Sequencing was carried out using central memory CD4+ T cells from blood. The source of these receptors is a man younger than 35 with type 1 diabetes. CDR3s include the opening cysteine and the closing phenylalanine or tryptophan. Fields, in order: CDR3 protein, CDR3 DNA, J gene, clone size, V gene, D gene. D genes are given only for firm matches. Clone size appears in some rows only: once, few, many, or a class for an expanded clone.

cdr3_aa: CASTPGLAGQETQYF
cdr3_nt: TGTGCCAGCACCCCGGGACTAGCGGGGCAAGAGACCCAGTACTTC
j_call: TRBJ2-5
clone_size: -
v_call: TRBV6-1
d_call: TRBD2

cdr3_aa: CASSPGGSEQFF
cdr3_nt: TGTGCCAGCTCACCGGGAGGGAGTGAGCAGTTCTTC
j_call: TRBJ2-1
clone_size: -
v_call: TRBV18
d_call: TRBD2

cdr3_aa: CASSVGSKNIQYF
cdr3_nt: TGTGCCAGCAGCGTAGGAAGCAAAAACATTCAGTACTTC
j_call: TRBJ2-4
clone_size: many
v_call: TRBV9
d_call: -

cdr3_aa: CASSEGSVAQPLHF
cdr3_nt: TGTGCCAGCAGTGAGGGGTCGGTGGCCCAGCCCCTCCACTTT
j_call: TRBJ1-6
clone_size: -
v_call: TRBV14
d_call: -

cdr3_aa: CASSQGPNGAYEQYF
cdr3_nt: TGCGCCAGCAGCCAAGGACCTAACGGGGCCTACGAGCAGTACTTC
j_call: TRBJ2-7
clone_size: many
v_call: TRBV4-1
d_call: -

cdr3_aa: CASSEEGYEQYF
cdr3_nt: TGTGCCAGCAGTGAAGAAGGTTACGAGCAGTACTTC
j_call: TRBJ2-7
clone_size: -
v_call: TRBV2
d_call: -

cdr3_aa: CASSQVDGNTEAFF
cdr3_nt: TGTGCCAGCAGCCAAGTCGACGGGAACACTGAAGCTTTCTTT
j_call: TRBJ1-1
clone_size: -
v_call: TRBV4-2
d_call: -

cdr3_aa: CASSGRQAGYEQYF
cdr3_nt: TGTGCCAGCAGTGGCCGACAGGCCGGCTACGAGCAGTACTTC
j_call: TRBJ2-7
clone_size: few
v_call: TRBV6-1
d_call: -

cdr3_aa: CASTRESGELFF
cdr3_nt: TGTGCCAGCACCAGGGAGAGCGGGGAGCTGTTTTTT
j_call: TRBJ2-2
clone_size: -
v_call: TRBV2
d_call: -

cdr3_aa: CASSLTVNGELFF
cdr3_nt: TGTGCCAGCAGCTTGACAGTGAACGGGGAGCTGTTTTTT
j_call: TRBJ2-2
clone_size: many
v_call: TRBV7-9
d_call: -

cdr3_aa: CASSQRADLAKNIQYF
cdr3_nt: TGTGCCAGCAGCCAGCGTGCAGACCTAGCCAAAAACATTCAGTACTTC
j_call: TRBJ2-4
clone_size: -
v_call: TRBV14
d_call: -

cdr3_aa: CASSPDGYQPQHF
cdr3_nt: TGTGCCAGCAGTCCGGACGGTTATCAGCCCCAGCATTTT
j_call: TRBJ1-5
clone_size: -
v_call: TRBV6-5
d_call: -

cdr3_aa: CASSLTGGYTGELFF
cdr3_nt: TGCGCCAGCAGCTTGACAGGGGGCTACACCGGGGAGCTGTTTTTT
j_call: TRBJ2-2
clone_size: -
v_call: TRBV5-1
d_call: TRBD1

cdr3_aa: CSVNGVTPTDTQYF
cdr3_nt: TGCAGCGTTAATGGTGTAACCCCCACAGATACGCAGTATTTT
j_call: TRBJ2-3
clone_size: -
v_call: TRBV29-1
d_call: -

cdr3_aa: CASSPWGLAGDTQYF
cdr3_nt: TGTGCCAGCAGCCCTTGGGGACTAGCGGGAGACACGCAGTATTTT
j_call: TRBJ2-3
clone_size: -
v_call: TRBV7-2
d_call: TRBD2

cdr3_aa: CASSRHWLAGAAYEQYF
cdr3_nt: TGCGCCAGCAGCCGCCACTGGCTAGCGGGGGCCGCCTACGAGCAGTACTTC
j_call: TRBJ2-7
clone_size: -
v_call: TRBV4-3
d_call: TRBD2

cdr3_aa: CASSFEAGNSPLHF
cdr3_nt: TGTGCCAGCAGCTTTGAGGCCGGTAATTCACCCCTCCACTTT
j_call: TRBJ1-6
clone_size: -
v_call: TRBV5-4
d_call: -

cdr3_aa: CASSRQGRLDEQFF
cdr3_nt: TGTGCCAGCAGTCGACAGGGCAGGCTAGATGAGCAGTTCTTC
j_call: TRBJ2-1
clone_size: -
v_call: TRBV2
d_call: TRBD1

cdr3_aa: CASSQGGLRTETQYF
cdr3_nt: TGTGCCAGCAGCCAAGGGGGACTTAGGACGGAGACCCAGTACTTC
j_call: TRBJ2-5
clone_size: -
v_call: TRBV4-2
d_call: -

cdr3_aa: CASSLPSRRTQGVTF
cdr3_nt: TGTGCCAGCAGCCTCCCATCGAGGAGAACCCAGGGGGTGACCTTC
j_call: TRBJ1-2
clone_size: -
v_call: TRBV16
d_call: TRBD1

cdr3_aa: CASSGEGSYGYTF
cdr3_nt: TGTGCCAGCTCCGGGGAGGGTTCCTATGGCTACACCTTC
j_call: TRBJ1-2
clone_size: -
v_call: TRBV18
d_call: -

cdr3_aa: CASSLGGNANTGELFF
cdr3_nt: TGTGCCAGCAGCTTGGGCGGAAACGCGAACACCGGGGAGCTGTTTTTT
j_call: TRBJ2-2
clone_size: -
v_call: TRBV7-3
d_call: -

cdr3_aa: CASSLDQGNEQFF
cdr3_nt: TGTGCTAGCAGCTTAGATCAGGGCAATGAGCAGTTCTTC
j_call: TRBJ2-1
clone_size: many
v_call: TRBV7-7
d_call: -

cdr3_aa: CASSLGQGPNTGELFF
cdr3_nt: TGCGCCAGCAGCTTGGGACAGGGGCCTAACACCGGGGAGCTGTTTTTT
j_call: TRBJ2-2
clone_size: few
v_call: TRBV5-1
d_call: TRBD1

cdr3_aa: CASRPPGLYEQYF
cdr3_nt: TGTGCCAGCAGACCTCCCGGACTTTACGAGCAGTACTTC
j_call: TRBJ2-7
clone_size: few
v_call: TRBV6-5
d_call: -

cdr3_aa: CASRQTALGTEAFF
cdr3_nt: TGTGCCAGCAGACAGACAGCCCTCGGGACTGAAGCTTTCTTT
j_call: TRBJ1-1
clone_size: many
v_call: TRBV7-2
d_call: -

cdr3_aa: CASSLDRYSNQPQHF
cdr3_nt: TGTGCCAGCAGCTTGGACCGATATAGCAATCAGCCCCAGCATTTT
j_call: TRBJ1-5
clone_size: few
v_call: TRBV6-6
d_call: -

cdr3_aa: CASSSRGQGISYEQYF
cdr3_nt: TGTGCCAGCAGTTCCAGGGGACAGGGGATCTCCTACGAGCAGTACTTC
j_call: TRBJ2-7
clone_size: few
v_call: TRBV6-6
d_call: TRBD1

cdr3_aa: CASRLGTDYGYTF
cdr3_nt: TGTGCCAGCAGACTCGGGACGGACTATGGCTACACCTTC
j_call: TRBJ1-2
clone_size: few
v_call: TRBV28
d_call: -

cdr3_aa: CASSPGTSVGDTQYF
cdr3_nt: TGTGCCAGCAGCCCCGGGACTAGCGTGGGAGATACGCAGTATTTT
j_call: TRBJ2-3
clone_size: -
v_call: TRBV7-9
d_call: TRBD2

cdr3_aa: CASSLSDRAVREQYF
cdr3_nt: TGCGCCAGCAGCTTATCAGACAGGGCCGTACGAGAGCAGTACTTC
j_call: TRBJ2-7
clone_size: few
v_call: TRBV5-1
d_call: TRBD1

cdr3_aa: CASSLFPDTDTQYF
cdr3_nt: TGTGCCAGCAGCTTATTTCCAGACACAGATACGCAGTATTTT
j_call: TRBJ2-3
clone_size: -
v_call: TRBV7-2
d_call: -

cdr3_aa: CASSPDRVIDEQFF
cdr3_nt: TGTGCCAGCTCACCAGACAGGGTAATCGATGAGCAGTTCTTC
j_call: TRBJ2-1
clone_size: -
v_call: TRBV18
d_call: TRBD1

cdr3_aa: CASSQLSSGVKTQYF
cdr3_nt: TGTGCCAGCAGCCAACTAAGTAGCGGGGTAAAGACCCAGTACTTC
j_call: TRBJ2-5
clone_size: few
v_call: TRBV7-2
d_call: TRBD2

cdr3_aa: CASSLGPHNNEQFF
cdr3_nt: TGTGCCAGCAGCTTAGGCCCCCATAACAATGAGCAGTTCTTC
j_call: TRBJ2-1
clone_size: few
v_call: TRBV11-3
d_call: -

cdr3_aa: CSVGWGINEKLFF
cdr3_nt: TGCAGCGTTGGATGGGGTATCAATGAAAAACTGTTTTTT
j_call: TRBJ1-4
clone_size: -
v_call: TRBV29-1
d_call: -

cdr3_aa: CASSQGTDTQYF
cdr3_nt: TGTGCCAGCTCACAGGGAACAGATACGCAGTATTTT
j_call: TRBJ2-3
clone_size: many
v_call: TRBV18
d_call: -

cdr3_aa: CASRPTSDRQQYF
cdr3_nt: TGTGCCAGCAGGCCCACGTCCGACAGACAGCAGTATTTT
j_call: TRBJ2-3
clone_size: few
v_call: TRBV7-9
d_call: -

cdr3_aa: CASSQATGVLYF
cdr3_nt: TGCGCCAGCAGCCAAGCAACGGGTGTTTTGTACTTC
j_call: TRBJ2-7
clone_size: -
v_call: TRBV4-3
d_call: -

cdr3_aa: CASSLGLAGSSEQYF
cdr3_nt: TGTGCCAGCAGCTTGGGACTAGCGGGATCTTCCGAGCAGTACTTC
j_call: TRBJ2-7
clone_size: -
v_call: TRBV7-2
d_call: TRBD2

cdr3_aa: CASSQLDLLSYNEQFF
cdr3_nt: TGCGCCAGCAGCCAACTGGACTTACTCTCCTACAATGAGCAGTTCTTC
j_call: TRBJ2-1
clone_size: few
v_call: TRBV4-1
d_call: -

cdr3_aa: CASGRGQGDSPLHF
cdr3_nt: TGCGCCAGCGGACGAGGACAGGGGGATTCACCCCTCCACTTT
j_call: TRBJ1-6
clone_size: -
v_call: TRBV4-3
d_call: TRBD1

cdr3_aa: CASSYSGQGTYEQYF
cdr3_nt: TGTGCCAGCAGTTACTCGGGACAGGGTACCTACGAGCAGTACTTC
j_call: TRBJ2-7
clone_size: -
v_call: TRBV6-6
d_call: TRBD1

cdr3_aa: CASSSQGAGANEQFF
cdr3_nt: TGTGCCAGCAGCTCGCAGGGGGCTGGCGCCAATGAGCAGTTCTTC
j_call: TRBJ2-1
clone_size: once
v_call: TRBV7-9
d_call: TRBD1

cdr3_aa: CASSPGQGAGEQYF
cdr3_nt: TGTGCCAGCAGTCCGGGACAGGGGGCGGGCGAGCAGTACTTC
j_call: TRBJ2-7
clone_size: few
v_call: TRBV7-2
d_call: TRBD1

cdr3_aa: CASSPGGTIGNTEAFF
cdr3_nt: TGTGCCAGCTCACCCGGGGGTACGATAGGCAACACTGAAGCTTTCTTT
j_call: TRBJ1-1
clone_size: few
v_call: TRBV18
d_call: -

cdr3_aa: CSVFGTEYEQYF
cdr3_nt: TGCAGCGTATTCGGGACGGAGTACGAGCAGTACTTC
j_call: TRBJ2-7
clone_size: few
v_call: TRBV29-1
d_call: -

cdr3_aa: CATGTQDTDTQYF
cdr3_nt: TGTGCCACAGGGACACAGGACACAGATACGCAGTATTTT
j_call: TRBJ2-3
clone_size: few
v_call: TRBV15
d_call: -

cdr3_aa: CASSRLASDDTQYF
cdr3_nt: TGTGCCAGCAGTCGGCTAGCTTCAGATGATACGCAGTATTTT
j_call: TRBJ2-3
clone_size: -
v_call: TRBV25-1
d_call: -